These 5 T cell receptor beta chains were all obtained from the same sample, sequenced in a study of T cells in Graves' hyperthyroidism and ophthalmopathy. TCR beta CDR3 sequences were amplified from RNA transcripts. The HTBI set primed first-round TCR CDR3 RT-PCR. TCRdb re-called the multiplex PCR reads with MiXCR, one entry per CDR3 protein. The table has some 350,000 distinct CDR3 sequences, around a sixth seen once. The specimen sequenced was blood. The receptors were gathered from a woman aged 18-35 years with Graves' hyperthyroidism that later progressed to Graves' ophthalmopathy.

In its sample, this clonotype was seen a few times. The V gene is TRBV19, the J gene TRBJ1-1, with 9 bases lining up with TRBD1. Germline loops: CDR1 LNHDA, CDR2 SQIVND (reference sequence). The CDR3 totals 17 residues. Trimming removed 5 bases from V and 4 bases from J; junction bases left unmatched: 14. CDR3 nucleotide sequence: TGTGCCAGTAGTTTAGTCCCGGGACAGGGAGTGGGCACTGAAGCTTTCTTT. Residues: CASSLVPGQGVGTEAFF.

This clonotype has only a few counts. The chain joins TRBV19 to TRBJ2-1, with 8 positions matching TRBD1. The CDR3 consists of 17 residues. The germline V gene has CDR1 LNHDA and CDR2 SQIVND (reference sequence). Trimming took 7 bases from V and 5 from J; bases not matched to a gene: 16. CDR3 nucleotides: TGTGCCAGTATGGAGACAGGGGACGTTTGGGACCACAATGAGCAGTTCTTC. This translates into CASMETGDVWDHNEQFF.

This rearrangement joins TRBV4-1 to TRBJ2-7, with TRBD2 as a possible D gene (5 bases). CDR1 is MGHRA and CDR2 is YSYEKL in the germline V gene. Trimming left V 6 bases short and J 0 bases short, with 9 bases between. The CDR3 totals 13 residues. The CDR3 bases are TGCGCCAGCAGTCGGACTGACTCCTACGAGCAGTACTTC. This translates into CASSRTDSYEQYF.

This clonotype was recorded many times. The rearrangement joins TRBV6-5 to TRBJ2-1; 15 positions match TRBD2. Trimming cost V 2 bases and J 7 bases; bases outside gene matches: 3. Germline V gene lookup returns CDR1 MNHEY and CDR2 SVGAGI. CDR3 length: 16 amino acids. The CDR3 DNA follows: TGTGCCAGCAGTTACGGAGGGACTAGCGGGAGGAATGAGCAGTTCTTC. The encoded protein is CASSYGGTSGRNEQFF.

The chain uses TRBV5-1 and TRBJ2-1, with 10 bases that match TRBD2. From germline, CDR1 is SGHRS and CDR2 YFSETQ. Trimming cost V 0 bases and J 7 bases; bases outside gene matches: 4. CDR3 length: 15 residues. The CDR3 protein is CASSLVSGRRNEQFF. CDR3 DNA: TGCGCCAGCAGCTTGGTTAGCGGGAGGAGGAATGAGCAGTTCTTC.